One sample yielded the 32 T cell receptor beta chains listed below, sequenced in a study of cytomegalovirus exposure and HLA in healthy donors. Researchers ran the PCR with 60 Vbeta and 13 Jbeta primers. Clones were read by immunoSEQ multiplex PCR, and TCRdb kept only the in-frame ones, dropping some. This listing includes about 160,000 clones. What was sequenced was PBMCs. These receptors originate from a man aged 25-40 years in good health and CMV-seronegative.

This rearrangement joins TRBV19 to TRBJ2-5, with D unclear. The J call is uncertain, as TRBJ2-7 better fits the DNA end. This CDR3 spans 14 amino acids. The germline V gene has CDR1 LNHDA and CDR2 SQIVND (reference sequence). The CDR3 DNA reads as TGTGCCAGTAGTATAGGGGCTAATACCTACGAGCAGTACTTC. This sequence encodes CASSIGANTYEQYF.

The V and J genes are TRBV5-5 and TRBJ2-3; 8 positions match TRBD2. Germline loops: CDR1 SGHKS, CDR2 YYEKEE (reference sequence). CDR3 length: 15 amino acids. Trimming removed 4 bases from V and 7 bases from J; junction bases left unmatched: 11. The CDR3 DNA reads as TGTGCCAGCAGCCGCGGGGGGCGCATTGAAAATACGCAGTATTTT. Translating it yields CASSRGGRIENTQYF. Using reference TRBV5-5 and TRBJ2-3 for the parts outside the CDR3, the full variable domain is DAGVTQSPTHLIKTRGQQVTLRCSPISGHKSVSWYQQVLGQGPQFIFQYYEKEERGRGNFPDRFSARQFPNYSSELNVNALLLGDSALYLCASSRGGRIENTQYFGPGTRLTVL.

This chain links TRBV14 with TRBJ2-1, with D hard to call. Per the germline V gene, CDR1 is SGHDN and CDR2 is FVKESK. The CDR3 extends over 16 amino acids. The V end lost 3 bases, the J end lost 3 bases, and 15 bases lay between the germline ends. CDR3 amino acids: CASSQDERYLYNEQFF. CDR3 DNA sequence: TGTGCCAGCAGCCAGGATGAGCGCTATCTCTACAATGAGCAGTTCTTC.

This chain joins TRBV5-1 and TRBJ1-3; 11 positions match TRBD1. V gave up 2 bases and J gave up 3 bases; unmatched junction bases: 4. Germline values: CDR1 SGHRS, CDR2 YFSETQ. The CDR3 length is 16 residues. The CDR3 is CASSFGQGAGGNTIYF. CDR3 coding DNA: TGCGCCAGCAGCTTTGGACAGGGGGCGGGTGGAAACACCATATATTTT.

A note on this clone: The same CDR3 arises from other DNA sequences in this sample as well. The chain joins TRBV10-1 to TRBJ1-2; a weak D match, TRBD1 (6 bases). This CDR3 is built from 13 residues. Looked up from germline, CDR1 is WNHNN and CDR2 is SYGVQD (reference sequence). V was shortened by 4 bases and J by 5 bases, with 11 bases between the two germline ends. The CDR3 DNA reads TGCGCCAGCAGTGGACAGGAAGGTTATGGCTACACCTTC. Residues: CASSGQEGYGYTF.

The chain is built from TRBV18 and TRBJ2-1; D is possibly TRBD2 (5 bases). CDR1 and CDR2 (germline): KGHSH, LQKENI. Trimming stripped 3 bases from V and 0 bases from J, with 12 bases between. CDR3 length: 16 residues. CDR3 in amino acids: CASSPQRVSSYNEQFF. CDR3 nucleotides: TGTGCCAGCTCACCCCAGAGGGTAAGCTCCTACAATGAGCAGTTCTTC.

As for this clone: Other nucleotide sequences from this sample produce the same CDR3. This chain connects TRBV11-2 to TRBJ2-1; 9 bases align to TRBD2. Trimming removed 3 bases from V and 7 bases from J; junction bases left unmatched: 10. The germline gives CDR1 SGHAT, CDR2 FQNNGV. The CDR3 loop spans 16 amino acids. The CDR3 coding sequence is TGTGCCAGCAGCTTCCCTCGCGGGAGGGCAGGAAATGAGCAGTTCTTC. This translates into CASSFPRGRAGNEQFF.

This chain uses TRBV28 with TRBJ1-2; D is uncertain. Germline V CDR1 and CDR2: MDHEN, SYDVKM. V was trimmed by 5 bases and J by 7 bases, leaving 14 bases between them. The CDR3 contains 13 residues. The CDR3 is CASSPGGTSGYTF. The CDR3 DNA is TGTGCCAGCAGTCCTGGAGGAACTAGTGGCTACACCTTC.

The CDR3 coding sequence is TGTGCCAGCAGCCTAAGAACTAGCGGAGGCACAGATACGCAGTATTTT. Translating it yields CASSLRTSGGTDTQYF. V usage is TRBV7-2 and J usage is TRBJ2-3; 8 positions match TRBD2. J was trimmed by 1 base and V by 5 bases; bases with no gene match: 8. Germline V gene lookup returns CDR1 SGHTA and CDR2 FQGNSA. This CDR3 is built from 16 residues.

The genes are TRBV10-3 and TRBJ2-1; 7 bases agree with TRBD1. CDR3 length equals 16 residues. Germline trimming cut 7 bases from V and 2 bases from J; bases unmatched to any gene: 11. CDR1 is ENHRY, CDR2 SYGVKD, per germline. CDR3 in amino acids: CAINNNRGRPYNEQFF. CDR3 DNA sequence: TGTGCCATCAACAACAACAGGGGAAGGCCCTACAATGAGCAGTTCTTC.

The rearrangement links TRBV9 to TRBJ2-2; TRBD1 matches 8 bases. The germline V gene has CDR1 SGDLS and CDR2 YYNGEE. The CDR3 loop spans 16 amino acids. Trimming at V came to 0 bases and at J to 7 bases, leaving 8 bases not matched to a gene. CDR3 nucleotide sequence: TGTGCCAGCAGCGTAGCGCCAGGGGGCGCCGACGGGGAGCTGTTTTTT. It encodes CASSVAPGGADGELFF.

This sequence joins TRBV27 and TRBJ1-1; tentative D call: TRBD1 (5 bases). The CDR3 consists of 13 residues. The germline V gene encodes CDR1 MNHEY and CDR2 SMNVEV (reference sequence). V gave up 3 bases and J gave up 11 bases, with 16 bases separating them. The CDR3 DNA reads TGTGCCAGCAGTTTTAAGGCCGGCAGGGTCGCTTTCTTT. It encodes CASSFKAGRVAFF.

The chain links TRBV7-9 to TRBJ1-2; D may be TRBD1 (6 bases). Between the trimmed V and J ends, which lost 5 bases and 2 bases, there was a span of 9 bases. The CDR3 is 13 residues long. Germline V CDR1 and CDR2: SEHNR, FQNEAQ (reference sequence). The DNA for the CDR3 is TGTGCCAGCAGCCCCGACAGGAACTATGGCTACACCTTC. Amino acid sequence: CASSPDRNYGYTF. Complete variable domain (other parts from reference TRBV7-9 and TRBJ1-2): DTGVSQNPRHKITKRGQNVTFRCDPISEHNRLYWYRQTLGQGPEFLTYFQNEAQLEKSRLLSDRFSAERPKGSFSTLEIQRTEQGDSAMYLCASSPDRNYGYTFGSGTRLTVV.

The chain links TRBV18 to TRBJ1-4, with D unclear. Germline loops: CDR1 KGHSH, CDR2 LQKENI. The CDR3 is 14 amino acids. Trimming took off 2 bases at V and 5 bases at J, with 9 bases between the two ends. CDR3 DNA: TGTGCCAGCTCACCAGCAGGCTCAAATGAAAAACTGTTTTTT. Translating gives CASSPAGSNEKLFF.

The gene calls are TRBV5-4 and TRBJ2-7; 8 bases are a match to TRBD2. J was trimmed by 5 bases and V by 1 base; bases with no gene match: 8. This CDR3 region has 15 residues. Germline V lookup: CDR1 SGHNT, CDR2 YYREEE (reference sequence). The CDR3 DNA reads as TGTGCCAGCAGCTTGTGGACGGGAGGGCCCCACGAGCAGTACTTC. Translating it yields CASSLWTGGPHEQYF.

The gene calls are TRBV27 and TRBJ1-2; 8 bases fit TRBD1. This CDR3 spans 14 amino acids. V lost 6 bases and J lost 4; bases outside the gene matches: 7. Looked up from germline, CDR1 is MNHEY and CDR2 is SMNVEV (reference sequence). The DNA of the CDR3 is TGTGCCAGCAGCCCAGACAGGGGAACCTATGGCTACACCTTC. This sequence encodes CASSPDRGTYGYTF.

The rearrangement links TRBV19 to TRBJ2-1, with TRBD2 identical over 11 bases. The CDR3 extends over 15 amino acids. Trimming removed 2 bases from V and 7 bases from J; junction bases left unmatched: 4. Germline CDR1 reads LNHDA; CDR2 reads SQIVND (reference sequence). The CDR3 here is CASSIQLAGVNEQFF. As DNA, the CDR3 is TGTGCCAGTAGTATACAACTAGCGGGAGTAAATGAGCAGTTCTTC.

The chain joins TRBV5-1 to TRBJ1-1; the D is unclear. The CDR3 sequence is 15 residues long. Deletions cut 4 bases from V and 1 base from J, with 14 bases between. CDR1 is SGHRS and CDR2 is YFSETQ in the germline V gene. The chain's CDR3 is CASSPFSVENTEAFF. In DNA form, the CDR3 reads TGCGCCAGCAGCCCATTCAGTGTCGAGAACACTGAAGCTTTCTTT.

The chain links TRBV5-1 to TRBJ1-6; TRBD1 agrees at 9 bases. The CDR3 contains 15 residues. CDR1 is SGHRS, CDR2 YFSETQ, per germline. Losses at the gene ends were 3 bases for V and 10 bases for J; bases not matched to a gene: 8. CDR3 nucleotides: TGCGCCAGCAGCTCTACGGGACAGGGTGAATCACCCCTCCACTTT. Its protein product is CASSSTGQGESPLHF.

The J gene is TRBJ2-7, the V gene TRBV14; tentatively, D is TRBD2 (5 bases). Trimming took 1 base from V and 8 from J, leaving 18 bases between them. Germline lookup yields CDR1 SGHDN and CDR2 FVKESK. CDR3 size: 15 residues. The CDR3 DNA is TGTGCCAGCAGCCAAGTGGTTGGAGGTCCTGAAAAGCAGTACTTC. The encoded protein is CASSQVVGGPEKQYF.

CDR3 sequence (DNA): TGTGCCAGTCAGTTCAGGGGAGAAGGGGGCTACACCTTC. Translated, it gives CASQFRGEGGYTF. This sequence joins TRBV19 and TRBJ1-2, with a weak D call TRBD1 (6 bases). CDR3 length: 13 residues. Looked up from germline, CDR1 is LNHDA and CDR2 is SQIVND (reference sequence). V was trimmed by 8 bases and J by 8 bases, leaving 18 bases between them.

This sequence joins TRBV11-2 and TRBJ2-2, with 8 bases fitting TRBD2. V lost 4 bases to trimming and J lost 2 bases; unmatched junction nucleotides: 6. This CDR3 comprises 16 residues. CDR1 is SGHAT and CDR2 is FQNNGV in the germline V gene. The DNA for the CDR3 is TGTGCCAGCAGCTCCACTAGCGGAACTAACACCGGGGAGCTGTTTTTT. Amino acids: CASSSTSGTNTGELFF.

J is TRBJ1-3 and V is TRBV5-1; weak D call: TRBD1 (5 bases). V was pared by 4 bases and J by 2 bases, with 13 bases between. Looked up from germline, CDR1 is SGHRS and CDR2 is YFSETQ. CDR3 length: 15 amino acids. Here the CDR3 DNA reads TGCGCCAGCAGCGTAGGGGAAGGGGCTGGAAACACCATATATTTT. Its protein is CASSVGEGAGNTIYF.

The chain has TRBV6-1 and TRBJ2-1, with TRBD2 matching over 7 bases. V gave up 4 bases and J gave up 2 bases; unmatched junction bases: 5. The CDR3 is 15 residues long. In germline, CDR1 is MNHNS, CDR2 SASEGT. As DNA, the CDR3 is TGTGCCAGCAGTGGGCTAGCGGTTACCTACAATGAGCAGTTCTTC. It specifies CASSGLAVTYNEQFF.

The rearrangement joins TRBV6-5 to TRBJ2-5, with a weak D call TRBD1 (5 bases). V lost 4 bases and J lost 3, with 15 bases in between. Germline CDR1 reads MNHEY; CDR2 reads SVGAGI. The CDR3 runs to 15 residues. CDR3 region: CASSSYADSEETQYF. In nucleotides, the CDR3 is TGTGCCAGCAGTTCCTACGCCGACAGCGAAGAGACCCAGTACTTC.

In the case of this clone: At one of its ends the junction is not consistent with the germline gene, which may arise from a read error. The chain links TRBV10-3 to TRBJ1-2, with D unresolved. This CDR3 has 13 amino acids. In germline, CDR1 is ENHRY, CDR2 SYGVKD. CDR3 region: CATSVRGNDGYTF. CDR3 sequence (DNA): TGTGCCACCAGTGTTCGAGGGAATGATGGCTACACCTTC.

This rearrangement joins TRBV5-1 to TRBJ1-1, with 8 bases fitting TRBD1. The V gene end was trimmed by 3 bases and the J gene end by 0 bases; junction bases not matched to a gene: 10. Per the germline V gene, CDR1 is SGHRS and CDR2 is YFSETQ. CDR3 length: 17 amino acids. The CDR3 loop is CASSWTVLDRVNTEAFF. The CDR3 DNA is TGCGCCAGCAGCTGGACCGTACTGGACAGGGTGAACACTGAAGCTTTCTTT.

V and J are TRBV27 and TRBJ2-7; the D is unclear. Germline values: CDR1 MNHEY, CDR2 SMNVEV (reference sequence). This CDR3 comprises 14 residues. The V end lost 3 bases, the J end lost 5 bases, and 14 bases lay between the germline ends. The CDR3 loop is CASSFAGSPNEQYF. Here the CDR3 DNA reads TGTGCCAGCAGTTTCGCCGGGTCCCCTAACGAGCAGTACTTC.

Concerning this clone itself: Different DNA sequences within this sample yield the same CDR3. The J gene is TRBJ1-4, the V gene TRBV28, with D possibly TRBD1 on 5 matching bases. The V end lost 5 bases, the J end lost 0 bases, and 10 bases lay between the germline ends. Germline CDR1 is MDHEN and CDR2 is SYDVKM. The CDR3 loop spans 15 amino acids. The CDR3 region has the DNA TGTGCCAGCAGTACTGGGGCAGCAACTAATGAAAAACTGTTTTTT. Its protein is CASSTGAATNEKLFF.

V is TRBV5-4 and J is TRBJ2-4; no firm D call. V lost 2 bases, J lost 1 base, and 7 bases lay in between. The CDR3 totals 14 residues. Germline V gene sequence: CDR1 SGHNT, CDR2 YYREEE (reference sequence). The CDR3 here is CASSLGVAKNIQYF. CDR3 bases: TGTGCCAGCAGCTTAGGAGTTGCCAAAAACATTCAGTACTTC.

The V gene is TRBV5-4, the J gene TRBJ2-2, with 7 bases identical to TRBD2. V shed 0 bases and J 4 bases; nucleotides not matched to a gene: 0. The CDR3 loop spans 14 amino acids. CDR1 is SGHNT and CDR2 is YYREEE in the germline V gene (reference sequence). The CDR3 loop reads CASSLASGTGELFF. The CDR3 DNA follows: TGTGCCAGCAGCTTGGCTAGCGGCACCGGGGAGCTGTTTTTT.

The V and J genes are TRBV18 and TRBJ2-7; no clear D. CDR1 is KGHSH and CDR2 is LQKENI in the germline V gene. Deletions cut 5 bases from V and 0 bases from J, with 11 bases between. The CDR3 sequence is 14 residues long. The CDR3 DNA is TGTGCCAGCTCAATGGCAGCTAGCTCCTACGAGCAGTACTTC. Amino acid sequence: CASSMAASSYEQYF.